This TCR beta chain was found in a study of shared clonotypes between healthy human individuals. This CDR3 comprises 14 residues. With V trimmed by 7 bases and J by 0 bases, 3 bases remained unmatched. CDR1 is WSHSY, CDR2 SAAADI, per germline. Deep was the level at which the assay was run. Some clones are missing from TCRdb's copy, which holds only in-frame ones; the method was immunoSEQ multiplex PCR. The table lists around 1.5 million clones, nearly 99% of them singletons. The donors, healthy adults who were HIV-negative, had experienced no recent acute infections or vaccinations. A split of CD4+ cells into CD45RA+ naive and CD45RA-negative memory subsets was performed.

This clonotype originated in a man between 25 and 39 years old in good health. This chain connects TRBV10-2 to TRBJ2-7, with 10 bases that match TRBD1. Material: naive CD4+ T cells sorted from blood. As to subset: CD45RA+ positively selected. CDR3 in amino acids: CASKRTGGSYEQYF. The CDR3 region has the DNA TGCGCCAGCAAGAGGACAGGGGGCTCCTACGAGCAGTACTTC.